This T cell receptor (beta chain) was obtained from a study of control samples from healthy donors and cancer patients. Libraries were prepared by immunoSEQ multiplex PCR; TCRdb keeps only in-frame clonotypes and omits some of them. The sample contains approximately 27,000 clones, approximately 85% of which appear only once. Germline CDR1 reads MNHEY; CDR2 reads SVGEGT. The CDR3 contains 15 residues. J gave up 5 bases and V 5 bases, and 12 bases lay outside the gene matches. The J gene is TRBJ2-7, the V gene TRBV6-2 or TRBV6-3; 7 bases map to TRBD1. Sequenced sample: PBMCs. This receptor was obtained from an older woman with head and neck cancer. CDR3 in amino acids: CASSDLDRPLNEQYF. CDR3 nucleotides: TGTGCCAGCAGTGACCTGGACAGGCCATTGAACGAGCAGTACTTC.